This TCR beta chain was captured by sequencing in a study of blood T cell repertoires in COVID-19. Study context: The United States, Italy and Spain supplied acute and convalescent COVID-19 samples. PBMCs, B-cell-depleted T cells, or T cells provided the cDNA or gDNA that made up the material.

As originally analysed: From reference gene primer amplification, estimates of nucleated cell counts were derived. The assay was immunoSEQ multiplex PCR, and TCRdb's table has in-frame clones only and misses some. That table supplies the V and J calls and clone size; D and trimming were determined from the DNA. The sample includes more than 80,000 clones, roughly 90% of them seen just once. CDR3 length: 14 residues. Trimming cost V 5 bases and J 0 bases, with 9 bases left between them. Per germline, CDR1 SEHNR and CDR2 FQNEAQ (reference sequence). This TCR was sampled from a human donor with active COVID-19. The donor label of this sample is uncertain. Sequencing used peripheral blood. The chain is built from TRBV7-9 and TRBJ2-3; D is uncertain. The CDR3 sequence is CASSPPLSTDTQYF. The CDR3 DNA follows: TGTGCCAGCAGCCCCCCTCTGAGCACAGATACGCAGTATTTT.